Listed here are 20 T cell receptor delta chains from one sample, sequenced in a study of gamma-delta chains in newborns, infants, children. TCRdb re-called the reads via CATT. The repertoire holds about 4,900 delta-chain clones, with approximately 3.5% as singletons. Sequencing input: blood. These receptors all stem from a child who was a newborn, infant or young child, either healthy, febrile or measles-vaccinated (not recorded which).

The table lists this clone with a few counts. The chain recombines TRAV29/DV5 with TRDJ2, with 13 bases identical to TRDD3. The V gene's germline CDR1 is NSMFDY and CDR2 ISSIKDK. Unmatched junction bases numbered 23, after V lost 0 bases and J lost 9 bases. The CDR3 covers 21 residues. The CDR3 is CAASGIWPPYWGIRRATQLFF. CDR3 bases: TGTGCAGCAAGCGGAATTTGGCCGCCCTACTGGGGGATACGGAGGGCAACACAACTCTTCTTT.

This clone was seen a handful of times. The gene calls are TRDV2 and TRDJ3; 11 nucleotides agree with TRDD3. The length of the CDR3 is 19 residues. The V segment lost 2 bases and the J segment 0 bases; nucleotides outside the gene matches: 5. From germline, CDR1 is GEAIGNYY and CDR2 EKD. CDR3 nucleotides: TGTGCCTGTGACAAGTACTGGGGGATAAGCTCCTGGGACACCCGACAGATGTTTTTC. Translating it yields CACDKYWGISSWDTRQMFF.

This clone was seen more than once but under ten times. A read error likely explains this, since a far larger clone differs by one base. V gene TRDV2 combines with J gene TRDJ3, with 9 bases matching TRDD3. The CDR3 extends over 23 amino acids. Trimming cost V 1 base and J 2 bases; bases outside gene matches: 20. Germline values: CDR1 GEAIGNYY, CDR2 EKD. CDR3 residues: CACDTRKTTGGIPRPWDTRQMFF. The CDR3 nucleotides are TGTGCCTGTGACACGAGAAAAACTACTGGGGGGATACCCCGCCCCTGGGACACCCGACAGATGTTTTTC.

Regarding this clone: A read error is the likely source, as a far larger clone sits one nucleotide away. Distinct nucleotide sequences in the sample also encode this CDR3. The chain joins TRDV1 to TRDJ2; 9 bases fit TRDD2. Germline V gives CDR1 TSWWSYY, CDR2 QGS. The CDR3 has 17 amino acids. With V trimmed by 3 bases and J by 5 bases, 10 bases remained unmatched. CDR3 coding DNA: TGTGCTCTTGGGGATCCCTTCCTACTTGGGGATACAGCACAACTCTTCTTT. Translated: CALGDPFLLGDTAQLFF.

By frequency in the sample, this clone is large. The sample has other DNA sequences that encode this CDR3 too. This chain connects TRDV2 to TRDJ3; 10 bases are shared with TRDD3. The trim removed 2 bases at V and 0 bases at J, leaving 3 bases unmatched. Germline V gives CDR1 GEAIGNYY, CDR2 EKD. The CDR3 is made up of 18 amino acids. In DNA, the CDR3 is TGTGCCTGTGACAACTGGGGGATGAGCTCCTGGGACACCCGACAGATGTTTTTC. Its protein product is CACDNWGMSSWDTRQMFF.

This clone was counted between two and nine times. This DNA translates differently at residue 15 from the TCRdb protein, which is that of a much larger clone; a read error is likely, and the protein shown is the DNA's own translation. The chain has TRDV1 and TRDJ2; the match to TRDD3 covers 10 bases. The J segment lost 5 bases and the V segment lost 1 base, leaving 16 bases of the junction unmatched. The CDR3 has 20 residues. Germline CDR1 reads TSWWSYY; CDR2 reads QGS. The chain's CDR3 is CALGERGRVITGGSTAQLFF. CDR3 DNA: TGTGCTCTTGGGGAACGGGGGAGGGTAATTACTGGGGGATCTACAGCACAACTCTTCTTT.

This clone turned up a few times. Only one base separates this from a far larger clonotype, so it likely reflects a read error. This same CDR3 is encoded by further DNA sequences in the sample. The J gene is TRDJ1, the V gene TRDV3, with TRDD3 matching over 10 bases. The CDR3 spans 13 residues. Germline-derived CDR1 and CDR2 are TVYSNPD and GDNSRS (reference sequence). CDR3 sequence reads: CAFGGGYTDKLIF. The DNA of the CDR3 is TGTGCCTTTGGTGGGGGATACACCGATAAACTCATCTTC.

This clone has a handful of counts. A much bigger clone sits one base away, suggesting this may be a read error. The CDR3 nucleotides read TGTGCTCTTGGGGTCCCGGAAGGCTACCCGTACTGGGGGACCAACTTAGACACCGATAAACCCATCTTT. Protein: CALGVPEGYPYWGTNLDTDKPIF. This chain joins TRDV1 and TRDJ1; 9 nucleotides agree with TRDD3. The CDR3 is 23 amino acids. Germline CDR1 reads TSWWSYY; CDR2 reads QGS.

Notes on this clone: TCRdb's entry gives the protein of a much larger clone, which mismatches this DNA's translation at residue 17, likely from a read error; the protein reported here is translated from the DNA. The chain carries TRDV1 and TRDJ3; 9 bases are shared with TRDD2. The CDR3 totals 20 residues. Looked up from germline, CDR1 is TSWWSYY and CDR2 is QGS. In DNA form, the CDR3 reads TGTGCTCTTGGGGAATTCCTTCCTACCCGGGACTCCTGGGACACCCGACGGATGTTTTTC. It yields the protein CALGEFLPTRDSWDTRRMFF.

A note on this clone: A far larger clone is off by one base, so a read error is likely. Other DNA sequences in the sample encode the same CDR3. The DNA for the CDR3 is TGTGCCTGTGACACCGGGGATACGAGGAGCTCCTGGGACACTCGACAGATGTTTTTC. This codes for CACDTGDTRSSWDTRQMFF. V usage is TRDV2 and J usage is TRDJ3; TRDD3 matches at 9 bases. CDR3 length: 19 residues. Germline CDR1 is GEAIGNYY and CDR2 is EKD.

This clone is medium-sized. Within the sample, other DNA sequences also encode this same CDR3. The chain combines TRDV2 with TRDJ3; 9 bases line up with TRDD3. The CDR3 spans 20 residues. Germline V gene sequence: CDR1 GEAIGNYY, CDR2 EKD. Trimming at V came to 0 bases and at J to 2 bases, leaving 10 bases not matched to a gene. The CDR3 DNA reads as TGTGCCTGTGACACCGGAGGACTGGGGGACTACGCCTGGGACACCCGACAGATGTTTTTC. Translated, it gives CACDTGGLGDYAWDTRQMFF.

This clone occurred a few times. A far larger clone is only one base removed, so a read error is likely. V usage is TRDV2 and J usage is TRDJ3; 7 positions agree with TRDD3. The CDR3 consists of 21 residues. Germline V gene data show CDR1 as GEAIGNYY and CDR2 as EKD. CDR3 residues: CACDGLSGGLLYDWDTRQVFF. DNA for the CDR3: TGTGCCTGTGACGGACTTTCTGGGGGGCTCCTGTACGACTGGGACACCCGACAGGTGTTTTTC.

As to this clone: This DNA translates differently at residue 11 from the TCRdb protein, which is that of a much larger clone; a read error is likely, and the protein shown is the DNA's own translation. The chain joins TRDV1 to TRDJ1; 8 bases are shared with TRDD3. The junction had 12 bases not matched to a gene; V was cut back by 7 bases and J by 5 bases. Germline V gives CDR1 TSWWSYY, CDR2 QGS. This CDR3 spans 15 amino acids. DNA for the CDR3: TGTGCTCTTGTTGGTACCGCGGGGATACAAGATAAACTCATCTTT. This gives the protein CALVGTAGIQDKLIF.

This clone showed up just a few times. TCRdb records a much larger clone's protein for this DNA, with a difference at residue 14 that likely arises from a read error; the protein given is the translation of the DNA. The chain is built from TRDV2 and TRDJ3; the match to TRDD3 covers 10 bases. The CDR3 is made up of 17 amino acids. The germline V gene encodes CDR1 GEAIGNYY and CDR2 EKD. CDR3 nucleotide sequence: TGTGCCTGTGACACTGGGGGATACTCCTGGGACACCCGACGGATGTTTTTC. It encodes CACDTGGYSWDTRRMFF.

In regard to this clone: A single base separates this from a much larger clone, so it may be a read error. Within the sample, other DNA sequences also encode this same CDR3. V and J are TRDV1 and TRDJ1; 10 nucleotides line up with TRDD3. The length of the CDR3 is 18 residues. V dropped 0 bases and J dropped 0; count of bases not matched to a gene: 7. Germline values: CDR1 TSWWSYY, CDR2 QGS. The CDR3 spells CALGELAGTGGYTDKLIF. CDR3 bases: TGTGCTCTTGGGGAACTCGCCGGTACTGGGGGATACACCGATAAACTCATCTTT.

This clone was counted between two and nine times. Given a much more abundant clone one base away, this may be a read error. The sample contains more than one DNA sequence encoding this CDR3. The J gene is TRDJ1, the V gene TRDV1; TRDD3 aligns across 10 bases. Germline lookup yields CDR1 TSWWSYY and CDR2 QGS. The J segment lost 0 bases and the V segment lost 3 bases, leaving 10 bases of the junction unmatched. The CDR3 is 18 amino acids. In DNA, the CDR3 is TGTGCTCTTGGGGAGCTAGCCGGTACTGGGGGATACACCGATAAACTCATCTTT. Translated, it gives CALGELAGTGGYTDKLIF.

About this clone: A much more abundant neighbour one base away suggests this may be a read error. The gene calls are TRDV2 and TRDJ2; 10 nucleotides agree with TRDD3. Germline CDR1 reads GEAIGNYY; CDR2 reads EKD. The trim removed 2 bases at V and 6 bases at J, leaving 2 bases unmatched. This CDR3 has 14 amino acids. The CDR3 here is CACDILGDAAQLFF. Here the CDR3 DNA reads TGTGCCTGTGACATACTGGGGGATGCAGCACAACTCTTCTTT.

To note about this clone: A much larger clone lies one base from this, so it may be a read error. Additional DNA sequences in this sample encode the identical CDR3. The chain is built from TRDV2 and TRDJ3; 11 positions agree with TRDD3. Germline CDR1 GEAIGNYY, CDR2 EKD. The CDR3 extends over 21 amino acids. CDR3 DNA sequence: TGTGCCTGTGACACCGGTGGGGGATACGCGGGAAGCTCCTGGGATACCCGACAGATGTTTTTC. This sequence encodes CACDTGGGYAGSSWDTRQMFF.

Comments on this clone: Translating this DNA gives a protein that differs at residue 13 from the TCRdb one, which belongs to a much larger clone; a read error is likely, and the protein shown is this translation. V and J are TRDV2 and TRDJ3, with TRDD3 matching 10 bases. The CDR3 sequence is 16 residues long. Germline lookup yields CDR1 GEAIGNYY and CDR2 EKD. The chain's CDR3 is CACDTGGYRDTRRMFF. CDR3 nucleotide sequence: TGTGCCTGTGACACTGGGGGATACCGGGACACCCGACGGATGTTTTTC.

This clone was picked up a small number of times. This sequence is one base from a far larger clone and is likely a read error. This specimen includes other DNA sequences encoding the same CDR3. The gene calls are TRAV29/DV5 and TRDJ1; D not resolved. CDR3 length: 16 residues. CDR1 NSMFDY and CDR2 ISSIKDK come from the germline V gene. The CDR3 protein is CAATYREGDYTDKLIF. The CDR3 coding sequence is TGCGCAGCAACGTATAGAGAGGGAGACTACACCGATAAACTCATCTTT.